Sequencing of this T cell receptor (beta chain) was carried out in a study of glioma-infiltrating T cells. Study outcomes and limitations: Above-expected tissue-blood divergence occurred in all gliomas, most in low-grade ones. Very few CDR3 sequences were shared between tissue and blood.

The CDR3 sequence is 13 residues long. Trimming took 4 bases from V and 9 from J, leaving 13 bases between them. Germline loops: CDR1 LNHDA, CDR2 SQIVND (reference sequence). The iRepertoire nested amplicon-rescue multiplex PCR amplified TCR alpha and beta CDR3s from RNA. Input was roughly 100-450 ng of tissue mRNA or PBMC total RNA. Each CDR3 protein is one row after TCRdb ran MiXCR on the multiplex PCR reads. This sample has around 170,000 distinct CDR3 sequences; around 40% occur once, and the top ten carry under 6.5%. This clonotype appeared many times. Its specificity is not known. The source is a human donor with low-grade glioma or glioblastoma, undergoing nonglioma brain surgery, or in good health (not recorded which). Sequenced input: glioma tissue, nonneoplastic brain tissue, or PBMCs (not recorded which). The V call is TRBV19, the J call TRBJ2-1; D is possibly TRBD2 (5 bases). CDR3 in amino acids: CASSKRQSGEQFF. In DNA, the CDR3 is TGTGCCAGTAGTAAGCGGCAATCGGGTGAGCAGTTCTTC. Looking up the rest from reference TRBV19 and TRBJ2-1 gives the full variable domain: DGGITQSPKYLFRKEGQNVTLSCEQNLNHDAMYWYRQDPGQGLRLIYYSQIVNDFQKGDIAEGYSVSREKKESFPLTVTSAQKNPTAFYLCASSKRQSGEQFFGPGTRLTVL.